Presented here are 17 T cell receptor beta chains from one specimen sequenced in a study of T cell clones after liver transplantation. Using immunoSEQ multiplex PCR, the repertoire was profiled, and TCRdb retains in-frame clones only, with some absent. The sample shows approximately 55,000 clones, 71% of them seen only once. The sample in question was CD4+ T cells from blood, obtained before liver transplant. The receptors derive from a human donor who received a liver transplant.

The sample holds a few counts of this clone. J is TRBJ1-1 and V is TRBV5-1, with 8 bases matching TRBD1. This CDR3 has 14 amino acids. V lost 3 bases, J lost 11 bases, and 12 bases stayed unmatched. Germline V gene sequence: CDR1 SGHRS, CDR2 YFSETQ. The CDR3 sequence: CASSSVTGGRDAFF. For the CDR3, the DNA is TGCGCCAGCAGCTCGGTAACAGGGGGGAGAGATGCTTTCTTT.

The CDR3 reads CATSRDTGGNEKLFF. The CDR3 DNA follows: TGTGCCACCAGCAGAGATACAGGGGGTAATGAAAAACTGTTTTTT. The chain has TRBV15 and TRBJ1-4, with TRBD1 matching over 8 bases. Germline V gene lookup returns CDR1 LNHNV and CDR2 YYDKDF (reference sequence). The ends lost 0 bases at V and 4 bases at J; junction bases unmatched: 1. This CDR3 comprises 15 residues.

CDR3 protein: CASSAGDSRGGELFF. The CDR3 DNA sequence: TGTGCCAGCAGCGCCGGGGACAGCCGCGGCGGGGAGCTGTTTTTT. The chain links TRBV11-3 to TRBJ2-2, with 7 bases identical to TRBD1. J lost 7 bases, V lost 5 bases, and 10 bases had no gene match. The CDR3 length is 15 residues. CDR1 SGHNT and CDR2 YENEEA come from the germline V gene. The full variable domain, rest sourced from reference TRBV11-3 and TRBJ2-2, is EAGVVQSPRYKIIEKKQPVAFWCNPISGHNTLYWYLQNLGQGPELLIRYENEEAVDDSQLPKDRFSAERLKGVDSTLKIQPAELGDSAVYLCASSAGDSRGGELFFGEGSRLTVL.

The chain links TRBV2 to TRBJ2-7; unclear D gene. The ends were cut back, 1 base at V and 6 bases at J, with 7 bases in the middle. The CDR3 sequence is 12 residues long. Germline V CDR1 and CDR2: SNHLY, FYNNEI. The CDR3 here is CASSEGWAEQYF. The CDR3, as DNA: TGTGCCAGCAGTGAAGGATGGGCCGAGCAGTACTTC.

The rearrangement uses TRBV18 and TRBJ1-6; D unresolved. Trimming took 2 bases from V and 10 from J, leaving 12 bases between them. The germline gives CDR1 KGHSH, CDR2 LQKENI. This CDR3 region has 14 residues. The CDR3 region is CASSPGQESSPLHF. The CDR3 DNA follows: TGTGCCAGCTCACCAGGGCAGGAAAGCTCACCCCTCCACTTT.

This clone was seen many times. The chain employs TRBV19 and TRBJ2-3; 11 bases agree with TRBD1. The trim removed 9 bases at V and 6 bases at J, leaving 5 bases unmatched. The germline V gene encodes CDR1 LNHDA and CDR2 SQIVND (reference sequence). The CDR3 sequence is 13 residues long. The CDR3 loop reads CASLDRGQDTQYF. In nucleotides, the CDR3 is TGTGCCAGCCTGGACAGGGGGCAGGATACGCAGTATTTT.

The chain is built from TRBV19 and TRBJ1-5, with D hard to call. Germline CDR1 is LNHDA and CDR2 is SQIVND (reference sequence). CDR3 length equals 15 residues. V dropped 2 bases and J dropped 4 bases, with 12 bases sitting between them. Here the CDR3 DNA reads TGTGCCAGTAGTATAAACTGGGAGGGTAATCAGCCCCAGCATTTT. This gives the protein CASSINWEGNQPQHF.

The V gene is TRBV19, the J gene TRBJ1-6; 8 positions match TRBD1. CDR1 LNHDA and CDR2 SQIVND come from the germline V gene (reference sequence). J was trimmed by 9 bases and V by 6 bases; bases with no gene match: 7. CDR3 size: 14 residues. CDR3 sequence: CASRLQGASSPLHF. The CDR3 region has the DNA TGTGCCAGTAGACTGCAGGGGGCAAGTTCACCCCTCCACTTT. Full variable domain (outside the CDR3, taken from reference TRBV19 and TRBJ1-6): DGGITQSPKYLFRKEGQNVTLSCEQNLNHDAMYWYRQDPGQGLRLIYYSQIVNDFQKGDIAEGYSVSREKKESFPLTVTSAQKNPTAFYLCASRLQGASSPLHFGNGTRLTVT.

The V and J genes are TRBV11-3 and TRBJ1-5, with 10 bases matching TRBD1. The germline V gene has CDR1 SGHNT and CDR2 YENEEA. CDR3 length equals 16 residues. With 5 bases clipped from V and 3 bases from J, the junction kept 7 bases outside the gene matches. The CDR3 nucleotides read TGTGCCAGCAGCCCCCACGGGACAGGGGTCAATCAGCCCCAGCATTTT. Protein sequence: CASSPHGTGVNQPQHF.

This clone appeared a single time. The genes are TRBV7-3 and TRBJ2-3; 10 bases line up with TRBD1. V was pared by 4 bases and J by 3 bases, with 7 bases of the junction left unmatched. CDR1 and CDR2 from the germline V gene are SGHTA and FQGTGA. This CDR3 is built from 16 residues. The DNA for the CDR3 is TGTGCCAGCAGCTCTGCCGGGACAGGGGTTACAGATACGCAGTATTTT. Translating it yields CASSSAGTGVTDTQYF.

This clone was observed at least ten times. This chain connects TRBV28 to TRBJ1-2; a weak D match, TRBD1 (5 bases). CDR3 length: 11 residues. Trimming took 4 bases from V and 9 from J, leaving 9 bases between them. Germline V gives CDR1 MDHEN, CDR2 SYDVKM. Here the CDR3 reads CASSSGNSYTF. DNA for the CDR3: TGTGCCAGCAGTTCAGGGAACAGCTACACCTTC.

V and J are TRBV7-2 and TRBJ2-3; TRBD2 matches at 12 bases. The CDR3 runs to 18 residues. CDR1 is SGHTA, CDR2 FQGNSA, per germline. V was pared by 4 bases and J by 5 bases, with 13 bases of the junction left unmatched. DNA for the CDR3: TGTGCCAGCAGCTCCCCGGCTAGCGGGGGGGCTCGTGGAGATACGCAGTATTTT. Translated, it gives CASSSPASGGARGDTQYF.

This clone has only a few counts. The chain combines TRBV6-6 with TRBJ2-2; maybe TRBD1 (5 bases). The germline V gene has CDR1 MNHNY and CDR2 SVGAGI (reference sequence). Trimming stripped 2 bases from V and 7 bases from J, with 8 bases between. The CDR3 runs 13 residues. In nucleotides, the CDR3 is TGTGCCAGCAGTTACGACAGAAACGGGGAGCTGTTTTTT. Translating it yields CASSYDRNGELFF.

The V call is TRBV27, the J call TRBJ2-7, with 8 nucleotides matching TRBD1. The CDR3 has 14 amino acids. With V trimmed by 6 bases and J by 5 bases, 9 bases remained unmatched. Germline V gives CDR1 MNHEY, CDR2 SMNVEV (reference sequence). CDR3 nucleotides: TGTGCCAGCAGACATCAGGGGGCGCGACACGAGCAGTACTTC. It is translated as CASRHQGARHEQYF.

This chain uses TRBV6-1 with TRBJ2-3, with TRBD2 identical over 8 bases. The germline V gene encodes CDR1 MNHNS and CDR2 SASEGT. The CDR3 runs to 14 residues. J was trimmed by 6 bases and V by 5 bases; bases with no gene match: 7. CDR3 in amino acids: CASSQTSAGDTQYF. DNA of the CDR3: TGTGCCAGCAGTCAGACTAGCGCCGGGGATACGCAGTATTTT.

This rearrangement joins TRBV27 to TRBJ2-6, with D possibly matching TRBD1 (6 bases). From germline, CDR1 is MNHEY and CDR2 SMNVEV (reference sequence). The CDR3 length is 16 residues. Trimming removed 6 bases from V and 2 bases from J, with 14 bases in between. The CDR3 nucleotides read TGTGCCAGCAGCCAACAGGGTCGGCCTGGGGCCAACGTCCTGACTTTC. Protein sequence: CASSQQGRPGANVLTF.

The chain has TRBV6-1 and TRBJ2-7, with D possibly being TRBD2 (6 bases). Germline V gene sequence: CDR1 MNHNS, CDR2 SASEGT. The CDR3 loop spans 13 amino acids. The V and J ends lost 2 bases and 3 bases respectively, with 8 bases between them. CDR3 sequence: CASSETSIYEQYF. The CDR3, as DNA: TGTGCCAGCAGTGAAACTAGCATCTACGAGCAGTACTTC.